Listed here are 13 T cell receptor beta chains from one sample, sequenced in a study of regulatory T cells in long-lasting Graves disease. The time point denotes: newly diagnosed GD, antithyroid drugs for less than 3 months. Isolated PBMC RNA provided the starting material for the TCR library. For TCR beta, libraries came from iRepertoire HTBI primers and Arm-PCR of CDR3 regions. MiXCR, run by TCRdb on the multiplex PCR reads, gives a single entry per CDR3 protein. In the table there are 400,000 to 500,000 distinct CDR3 sequences, about a sixth of which are singletons. The data were also submitted as part of a second study, on T cells in Graves' hyperthyroidism and ophthalmopathy.

The sequencing used peripheral blood mononuclear cells (PBMCs), collected at new diagnosis, from a patient treated with antithyroid drugs. The receptors come from a woman aged 30 to 39 with Graves disease.

This clonotype was seen at least ten times. The chain couples TRBV9 to TRBJ2-2, with D unclear. The CDR3 is 14 residues long. The V gene lost 3 bases and the J gene lost 2 bases, with 8 bases spanning the gap. Germline V CDR1 and CDR2: SGDLS, YYNGEE. The CDR3 DNA reads TGTGCCAGCAGCGACCGGATTAACACCGGGGAGCTGTTTTTT. Protein sequence: CASSDRINTGELFF.

The table lists this clonotype with many counts. The chain recombines TRBV3-1 with TRBJ1-1; D is unresolved. Germline V gene data show CDR1 as LGHDT and CDR2 as YNNKEL (reference sequence). The CDR3 has 14 residues. V shed 4 bases and J shed 2 bases, with 11 bases lying between them. For the CDR3, the DNA is TGTGCCAGCAGCCGTGACTTTTCAAACACTGAAGCTTTCTTT. Amino acid sequence: CASSRDFSNTEAFF.

The sample holds many counts of this clonotype. The rearrangement links TRBV15 to TRBJ1-1; no clear D. V gave up 5 bases and J gave up 1 base, with 8 bases separating them. CDR3 size: 13 residues. Germline CDR1 is LNHNV and CDR2 is YYDKDF (reference sequence). CDR3 amino acids: CATSLWENTEAFF. The CDR3, as DNA: TGTGCCACCAGCTTGTGGGAGAACACTGAAGCTTTCTTT. Full variable domain (rest looked up from reference TRBV15 and TRBJ1-1): DAMVIQNPRYQVTQFGKPVTLSCSQTLNHNVMYWYQQKSSQAPKLLFHYYDKDFNNEADTPDNFQSRRPNTSFCFLDIRSPGLGDTAMYLCATSLWENTEAFFGQGTRLTVV.

This clonotype showed up many times. The chain has TRBV7-3 and TRBJ2-5, with a tentative D call TRBD1 (5 bases). The germline V gene has CDR1 SGHTA and CDR2 FQGTGA. V gave up 1 base and J gave up 4 bases, with 10 bases separating them. CDR3 length equals 14 residues. The CDR3 bases are TGTGCCAGCAGCTTAAAGGGGCATGGAGAGACCCAGTACTTC. The encoded protein is CASSLKGHGETQYF.

This clonotype has at least ten counts. This rearrangement joins TRBV7-9 to TRBJ2-7, with D possibly matching TRBD2 (6 bases). From germline, CDR1 is SEHNR and CDR2 FQNEAQ (reference sequence). The CDR3 spans 13 residues. Trimming took 6 bases from V and 1 from J, leaving 10 bases between them. The CDR3 protein is CASSLASSYEQYF. The CDR3 region has the DNA TGTGCCAGCAGTCTAGCGAGTTCCTACGAGCAGTACTTC.

In its sample, this clonotype was seen many times. Its ends do not fully match the called genes, so a read error is possible. This chain uses TRBV5-1 with TRBJ2-7; 7 positions agree with TRBD2. The CDR3 totals 13 residues. Germline V gene lookup returns CDR1 SGHRS and CDR2 YFSETQ. CDR3 in DNA: TGCGCCAGCAACTTGGGACTAACCGGCGAGCAGTACTTC. Its protein product is CASNLGLTGEQYF.

The chain is built from TRBV20-1 and TRBJ2-7; 10 bases match TRBD2. The length of the CDR3 is 13 residues. Germline-derived CDR1 and CDR2 are DFQATT and SNEGSKA (reference sequence). The ends lost 2 bases at V and 5 bases at J; junction bases unmatched: 3. CDR3 loop: CSARLAGVHEQYF. DNA for the CDR3: TGCAGTGCTAGACTAGCGGGAGTACACGAGCAGTACTTC.

The V and J genes are TRBV4-3 and TRBJ2-7, with D uncertain. V gave up 0 bases and J gave up 2 bases, with 11 bases separating them. There are 15 residues in the CDR3. Germline V gene data show CDR1 as LGHNA and CDR2 as YSLEER. The CDR3 sequence: CASSQEQMGTYEQYF. The CDR3 DNA follows: TGCGCCAGCAGCCAAGAACAAATGGGGACCTACGAGCAGTACTTC.

The table lists this clonotype with many counts. The V gene is TRBV5-6, the J gene TRBJ1-5; a weak D match, TRBD1 (5 bases). The V gene lost 2 bases and the J gene lost 4 bases, with 13 bases spanning the gap. In germline, CDR1 is SGHDT, CDR2 YYEEEE. The CDR3 length is 15 residues. The CDR3 sequence is CASSLRSGRNQPQHF. As DNA, the CDR3 is TGTGCCAGCAGCTTAAGGTCAGGGAGAAATCAGCCCCAGCATTTT.

The V and J genes are TRBV11-2 and TRBJ1-1; D is uncertain. The CDR3 is 14 residues long. In germline, CDR1 is SGHAT, CDR2 FQNNGV. The ends were cut back, 2 bases at V and 4 bases at J, with 11 bases in the middle. The CDR3 region has the DNA TGTGCCAGCAGCTTATGGGGTTTGGGCACTGAAGCTTTCTTT. Translating it yields CASSLWGLGTEAFF.

This clonotype was seen repeatedly, ten times or more. The rearrangement links TRBV28 to TRBJ2-1; D uncertain. Trimming left V 3 bases short and J 7 bases short, with 10 bases between. Germline CDR1 MDHEN, CDR2 SYDVKM. This CDR3 is built from 13 residues. The CDR3 sequence: CASSFSAKNEQFF. As DNA, the CDR3 is TGTGCCAGCAGTTTCTCGGCGAAAAATGAGCAGTTCTTC.

This clonotype was picked up many times. The chain recombines TRBV5-1 with TRBJ2-1; D not certain. CDR3 length: 13 residues. CDR1 and CDR2 from the germline V gene are SGHRS and YFSETQ. V gave up 4 bases and J gave up 4 bases, with 9 bases separating them. The CDR3 nucleotides read TGCGCCAGCAGCCCACTAATTTACAATGAGCAGTTCTTC. Translation gives CASSPLIYNEQFF.

The rearrangement joins TRBV12-3 or TRBV12-4 to TRBJ2-7, with TRBD2 matching 8 bases. CDR3 length: 14 residues. V lost 6 bases to trimming and J lost 6 bases; unmatched junction nucleotides: 10. The CDR3: CASSRPGLGPEQYF. The CDR3 DNA reads TGTGCCAGCAGCAGGCCGGGACTAGGGCCCGAGCAGTACTTC.